Below, 8 T cell receptor beta chains from the same sample are listed, as sequenced in a study of CD8 T cells in ankylosing spondylitis. TCRdb used MiXCR to reprocess the 5' RACE reads, holding one entry per CDR3 protein. The repertoire holds around 250,000 distinct CDR3 sequences, with about 11% as singletons. The sequencing input was blood, either unsorted or a sorted T cell fraction (not recorded which). The receptor source for this set is a male donor with ankylosing spondylitis or in good health (not recorded which).

The chain couples TRBV4-2 to TRBJ2-2; D remains ambiguous. The CDR3 consists of 16 residues. Germline loops: CDR1 LGHNA, CDR2 YNFKEQ. Between the trimmed V and J ends, which lost 4 bases and 5 bases, there was a span of 17 bases. This CDR3 reads CASSPLDGEETGELFF. CDR3 bases: TGTGCCAGCAGCCCCCTAGACGGAGAGGAGACCGGGGAGCTGTTTTTT.

This chain uses TRBV14 with TRBJ2-5; 7 bases line up with TRBD2. Germline V gene lookup returns CDR1 SGHDN and CDR2 FVKESK. V gave up 7 bases and J gave up 1 base; unmatched junction bases: 6. The length of the CDR3 is 14 residues. The CDR3 here is CASTKGGGQETQYF. The CDR3 region has the DNA TGTGCCAGCACTAAAGGCGGGGGCCAAGAGACCCAGTACTTC.

This clonotype was recorded many times. V usage is TRBV6-2 or TRBV6-3 and J usage is TRBJ1-6; possibly TRBD1 for D (5 bases). V was trimmed by 4 bases and J by 9 bases, leaving 19 bases between them. Germline values: CDR1 MNHEY, CDR2 SVGEGT. The CDR3 contains 16 residues. CDR3 DNA: TGTGCCAGCAGTTTGGGACTTCTCGATTTCTCTTCACCCCTCCACTTT. Protein product: CASSLGLLDFSSPLHF.

The sample holds a few counts of this clonotype. The gene calls are TRBV6-1 and TRBJ2-7, with D tentatively TRBD2 (5 bases). Per germline, CDR1 MNHNS and CDR2 SASEGT. V was trimmed by 8 bases and J by 2 bases, leaving 16 bases between them. The CDR3 loop spans 14 amino acids. DNA for the CDR3: TGTGCCAGCGGAATCTCGGACGGGGCCTACGAGCAGTACTTC. Translating it yields CASGISDGAYEQYF.

This clonotype was picked up many times. This chain uses TRBV7-3 with TRBJ2-3; 9 nucleotides agree with TRBD2. This CDR3 spans 14 amino acids. J was trimmed by 0 bases and V by 9 bases; bases with no gene match: 4. Per germline, CDR1 SGHTA and CDR2 FQGTGA. CDR3 residues: CASRGGVSTDTQYF. Here the CDR3 DNA reads TGTGCCAGTCGCGGGGGGGTTAGCACAGATACGCAGTATTTT.

The rearrangement joins TRBV20-1 to TRBJ2-3; the match to TRBD2 covers 9 bases. Germline CDR1 is DFQATT and CDR2 is SNEGSKA (reference sequence). V shed 3 bases, J shed 6 bases, and the junction held 13 bases outside the gene matches. This CDR3 is 16 amino acids long. Here the CDR3 reads CSASAVAGVGVDTQYF. DNA for the CDR3: TGCAGTGCTAGTGCGGTAGCGGGGGTAGGTGTGGATACGCAGTATTTT.

Ten or more counts support this clonotype. The rearrangement joins TRBV12-3 or TRBV12-4 to TRBJ2-5, with D unresolved. Trimming took 6 bases from V and 4 from J, leaving 12 bases between them. The CDR3 consists of 13 residues. CDR3: CASSSAIIETQYF. Written as DNA, the CDR3 is TGTGCCAGCAGCTCCGCGATTATAGAGACCCAGTACTTC.

The chain employs TRBV7-9 and TRBJ2-3; D is ambiguous. This CDR3 spans 17 amino acids. In germline, CDR1 is SEHNR, CDR2 FQNEAQ (reference sequence). V shed 8 bases and J shed 4 bases, with 25 bases lying between them. The CDR3 loop is CASGFHSDPSGADTQYF. CDR3 bases: TGTGCCAGCGGATTTCATTCGGACCCCTCCGGTGCAGATACGCAGTATTTT.